This T cell receptor beta chain appears in the sequencing data of a study of T-cell reconstitution after alpha-beta-depleted transplantation in children. TCRbeta library preparation incorporated unique molecular identifiers. TCRdb reprocessed the PCR reads with MiXCR, giving one entry per CDR3 protein. Of some 200,000 distinct CDR3 sequences in the sample, around 8.4% were seen once. The V gene lost 6 bases and the J gene lost 5 bases, with 16 bases spanning the gap. The CDR3 consists of 15 residues. This clonotype was observed many times. Its antigen is not identified. General study findings and limits: Certain patients had high TCRbeta diversity at day 60, and it came from recipient T cells and thymic progenitors that survived. Newly produced T cells mostly provided counts and TCRbeta diversity after one year, as hyperexpanded clones declined. Several hundred expanded graft clones reportedly gave rise to the alpha-beta T cells present about two months after transplant.

The material was PBMCs, mostly from graft donor cells, obtained 360 days after TCRalphabeta/CD19-depleted stem cell transplant. The receptor was isolated from a male patient between 2 and 10 years old who had a stem cell transplant for acute myeloid leukemia, so the T cells may come from the graft donor. V usage is TRBV12-3 or TRBV12-4 and J usage is TRBJ1-4; D is possibly TRBD1 (5 bases). The CDR3 DNA reads TGTGCCAGCAGCTCTGGCGGGACGGCGAATGAAAAACTGTTTTTT. Protein sequence: CASSSGGTANEKLFF.